The next 21 T cell receptor beta chains were all read from a single sample in a study of radiotherapy plus CTLA-4 blockade in lung cancer. Libraries were prepared by immunoSEQ multiplex PCR; TCRdb keeps only in-frame clonotypes and omits some of them. The sample yields around 45,000 clones, roughly 84% seen once. Source: peripheral blood, taken from a patient treated with radiotherapy plus ipilimumab. These receptors were collected from a human donor with non-small cell lung cancer whose response to radiotherapy plus ipilimumab could not be evaluated.

This clone showed up just once. The chain couples TRBV7-2 to TRBJ1-5, with a tentative D call TRBD1 (5 bases). The CDR3 extends over 15 amino acids. Germline CDR1 reads SGHTA; CDR2 reads FQGNSA. Trimming took off 4 bases at V and 2 bases at J, with 12 bases between the two ends. The CDR3, as DNA: TGTGCCAGCAGCTCCCCGGGGGGGGGCAATCAGCCCCAGCATTTT. It specifies CASSSPGGGNQPQHF.

The chain recombines TRBV4-3 with TRBJ1-2, with D uncertain. The germline CDR1 and CDR2 sequences are LGHNA and YSLEER. This CDR3 region has 14 residues. The germline V and J ends were trimmed by 3 bases and 0 bases, with 8 bases remaining between them. The CDR3 nucleotides read TGCGCCAGCAGCCATCCCGGGACTAACTATGGCTACACCTTC. It is translated as CASSHPGTNYGYTF.

The chain recombines TRBV7-2 with TRBJ2-3; 9 bases are shared with TRBD1. Germline V gives CDR1 SGHTA, CDR2 FQGNSA. Trimming at V came to 3 bases and at J to 13 bases, leaving 11 bases not matched to a gene. This CDR3 is built from 14 residues. The DNA for the CDR3 is TGTGCCAGCAGCTTCGTACAGGGACAGGGAGTTGAGTATTTT. Translated, it gives CASSFVQGQGVEYF.

CDR3: CASSFDNGHQYEQYF. The CDR3 DNA is TGTGCCAGCAGCTTTGATAATGGACACCAATACGAGCAGTACTTC. J is TRBJ2-7 and V is TRBV5-4; D is possibly TRBD1 (5 bases). Trimming cost V 2 bases and J 4 bases, with 16 bases left between them. The CDR3 runs to 15 residues. Germline CDR1 and CDR2: SGHNT and YYREEE (reference sequence).

The chain joins TRBV19 to TRBJ1-1; TRBD1 is a possible D gene (6 bases). Between the trimmed V and J ends, which lost 0 bases and 7 bases, there was a span of 18 bases. This CDR3 has 16 amino acids. Per the germline V gene, CDR1 is LNHDA and CDR2 is SQIVND (reference sequence). CDR3 amino acids: CASSIDPARGRDEAFF. CDR3 bases: TGTGCCAGTAGTATAGATCCGGCCAGGGGACGGGATGAAGCTTTCTTT. The whole variable domain, remainder taken from reference TRBV19 and TRBJ1-1, is DGGITQSPKYLFRKEGQNVTLSCEQNLNHDAMYWYRQDPGQGLRLIYYSQIVNDFQKGDIAEGYSVSREKKESFPLTVTSAQKNPTAFYLCASSIDPARGRDEAFFGQGTRLTVV.

The V and J genes are TRBV5-4 and TRBJ2-7; 8 bases agree with TRBD1. With V trimmed by 1 base and J by 2 bases, 5 bases remained unmatched. Per germline, CDR1 SGHNT and CDR2 YYREEE (reference sequence). The CDR3 is 15 residues long. The CDR3 DNA reads as TGTGCCAGCAGCTTGCGGGGACAGGAGACCTACGAGCAGTACTTC. This gives the protein CASSLRGQETYEQYF. The variable domain in full, with the rest retrieved from reference TRBV5-4 and TRBJ2-7, is ETGVTQSPTHLIKTRGQQVTLRCSSQSGHNTVSWYQQALGQGPQFIFQYYREEENGRGNFPPRFSGLQFPNYSSELNVNALELDDSALYLCASSLRGQETYEQYFGPGTRLTVT.

The chain links TRBV19 to TRBJ2-7; TRBD1 matches 9 bases. Germline V gene sequence: CDR1 LNHDA, CDR2 SQIVND (reference sequence). This CDR3 has 15 residues. Trimming removed 10 bases from V and 2 bases from J; junction bases left unmatched: 12. In DNA, the CDR3 is TGTGCCAATAGGAGCCGGGACAGGGTTCCCTACGAGCAGTACTTC. It codes for CANRSRDRVPYEQYF.

The genes are TRBV11-2 and TRBJ2-7, with a possible D match to TRBD2 (5 bases). V lost 2 bases and J 4 bases, leaving 15 bases between the germline ends. The germline V gene has CDR1 SGHAT and CDR2 FQNNGV. CDR3 length: 15 residues. The CDR3 bases are TGTGCCAGCAGCTTATCCCAAGCGGACCTATACGAGCAGTACTTC. This gives the protein CASSLSQADLYEQYF. Looking up the rest from reference TRBV11-2 and TRBJ2-7 gives the full variable domain: EAGVAQSPRYKIIEKRQSVAFWCNPISGHATLYWYQQILGQGPKLLIQFQNNGVVDDSQLPKDRFSAERLKGVDSTLKIQPAKLEDSAVYLCASSLSQADLYEQYFGPGTRLTVT.

The CDR3 region is CASSESRTGGDTIYF. CDR3 DNA: TGTGCCAGCAGTGAATCGCGGACAGGGGGTGACACCATATATTTT. The V call is TRBV2, the J call TRBJ1-3; 10 bases line up with TRBD1. The CDR3 sequence is 15 residues long. V shed 2 bases, J shed 8 bases, and the junction held 6 bases outside the gene matches. The germline gives CDR1 SNHLY, CDR2 FYNNEI.

This clone occurred once. The chain links TRBV6-1 to TRBJ2-3, with 9 nucleotides matching TRBD2. V was clipped by 7 bases and J by 5 bases; unmatched bases: 7. The CDR3 consists of 14 residues. Germline values: CDR1 MNHNS, CDR2 SASEGT. CDR3 loop: CASTARGGGDTQYF. CDR3 nucleotides: TGTGCCAGCACCGCGCGCGGGGGGGGAGATACGCAGTATTTT.

This sequence joins TRBV4-1 and TRBJ2-2, with TRBD2 as a possible D gene (6 bases). V was cut by 3 bases and J by 7 bases, with 12 bases left in between. Germline CDR1 is MGHRA and CDR2 is YSYEKL. The CDR3 is 14 amino acids. The CDR3 DNA is TGCGCCAGCAGCCAGACTAGGTACGGCGGGGAGCTGTTTTTT. Amino acid sequence: CASSQTRYGGELFF.

The gene calls are TRBV9 and TRBJ2-5; 8 bases are a match to TRBD2. CDR1 is SGDLS, CDR2 YYNGEE, per germline. V shed 0 bases, J shed 0 bases, and the junction held 1 base outside the gene matches. The CDR3 sequence is 15 residues long. CDR3 nucleotide sequence: TGTGCCAGCAGCGTAGCGGGGGGGTACCAAGAGACCCAGTACTTC. Translated, it gives CASSVAGGYQETQYF. The variable domain in full, completed from reference TRBV9 and TRBJ2-5, reads DSGVTQTPKHLITATGQRVTLRCSPRSGDLSVYWYQQSLDQGLQFLIQYYNGEERAKGNILERFSAQQFPDLHSELNLSSLELGDSALYFCASSVAGGYQETQYFGPGTRLLVL.

The chain is built from TRBV9 and TRBJ2-3; a possible D gene is TRBD2 (6 bases). V was pared by 4 bases and J by 7 bases, with 10 bases between. The CDR3 has 12 residues. The germline V gene encodes CDR1 SGDLS and CDR2 YYNGEE. CDR3 DNA sequence: TGTGCCAGCAGCCCGGACTATCATACGCAGTATTTT. It is translated as CASSPDYHTQYF.

CDR3 in amino acids: CSVPRTGGFYGYTF. As DNA, the CDR3 is TGCAGCGTTCCTCGGACAGGGGGTTTCTATGGCTACACCTTC. The rearrangement joins TRBV29-1 to TRBJ1-2; the match to TRBD1 covers 10 bases. V was pared by 5 bases and J by 4 bases, with 7 bases of the junction left unmatched. Looked up from germline, CDR1 is SQVTM and CDR2 is ANQGSEA. The CDR3 has 14 residues.

This clone came up once. This chain joins TRBV11-2 and TRBJ2-2, with 7 bases aligning to TRBD1. CDR1 is SGHAT and CDR2 is FQNNGV in the germline V gene. Trimming removed 5 bases from V and 3 bases from J; junction bases left unmatched: 6. There are 15 residues in the CDR3. CDR3 region: CASSPAGGYTGELFF. DNA of the CDR3: TGTGCCAGCAGCCCCGCAGGGGGATACACCGGGGAGCTGTTTTTT. Looking up the rest from reference TRBV11-2 and TRBJ2-2 gives the full variable domain: EAGVAQSPRYKIIEKRQSVAFWCNPISGHATLYWYQQILGQGPKLLIQFQNNGVVDDSQLPKDRFSAERLKGVDSTLKIQPAKLEDSAVYLCASSPAGGYTGELFFGEGSRLTVL.

The CDR3 DNA follows: TGTGCCAGCTCGCGAACAGGGATTGAGAGTTATGAAGCTTTCTTT. The encoded protein is CASSRTGIESYEAFF. The rearrangement joins TRBV18 to TRBJ1-1; possible D gene TRBD1, 6 bases. The V and J ends lost 6 bases and 7 bases respectively, with 21 bases between them. The CDR3 runs to 15 residues. The germline gives CDR1 KGHSH, CDR2 LQKENI.

The rearrangement joins TRBV10-2 to TRBJ2-7, with D tentatively TRBD1 (5 bases). Germline-derived CDR1 and CDR2 are WSHSY and SAAADI. The CDR3 consists of 14 residues. V lost 4 bases, J lost 4 bases, and 14 bases lay in between. The chain's CDR3 is CASSVGDSEYEQYF. CDR3 DNA: TGCGCCAGCAGTGTAGGTGACAGCGAGTACGAGCAGTACTTC.

This rearrangement joins TRBV5-1 to TRBJ2-7, with TRBD1 matching over 8 bases. The CDR3 is 16 residues long. The V gene end was trimmed by 0 bases and the J gene end by 3 bases; junction bases not matched to a gene: 8. The germline V gene encodes CDR1 SGHRS and CDR2 YFSETQ. The CDR3, as DNA: TGCGCCAGCAGCTTGGGTAACCCAGGGGGCGTCTACGAGCAGTACTTC. Translating it yields CASSLGNPGGVYEQYF.

The J gene is TRBJ2-7, the V gene TRBV19, with D possibly TRBD1 on 5 matching bases. Germline V CDR1 and CDR2: LNHDA, SQIVND (reference sequence). CDR3 size: 12 residues. Deletions cut 7 bases from V and 3 bases from J, with 10 bases between. The CDR3 loop reads CASMGTGYEQYF. CDR3 in DNA: TGTGCCAGTATGGGAACAGGCTACGAGCAGTACTTC.

J is TRBJ2-3 and V is TRBV10-3, with TRBD2 matching 8 bases. CDR3 length: 15 amino acids. Germline CDR1 ENHRY, CDR2 SYGVKD. Unmatched junction bases numbered 7, after V lost 6 bases and J lost 2 bases. The DNA for the CDR3 is TGTGCCATCAGAGTAAGCGGGGGCCCCACAGATACGCAGTATTTT. This encodes CAIRVSGGPTDTQYF.

The V gene is TRBV28, the J gene TRBJ2-1; the match to TRBD2 covers 11 bases. Looked up from germline, CDR1 is MDHEN and CDR2 is SYDVKM. V was clipped by 6 bases and J by 12 bases; unmatched bases: 7. There are 13 residues in the CDR3. CDR3 DNA: TGTGCCAGCAGAGTAGCGGGAGGGGAGGGGCAGTTCTTC. This encodes CASRVAGGEGQFF.